Each of the 2 T cell receptor beta chains below was sequenced from the same sample in a study of regulatory dendritic cells for organ transplantation. The repertoire was sequenced with immunoSEQ multiplex PCR; TCRdb's copy has only in-frame clones and lacks some. The data contain 30,000 to 35,000 clones, roughly 91% of them singletons. The sample comprised naive CD4+ T cells from blood. Subset noted: CD45RA+ naive T cells. All receptors come from a human donor in good health.

The V and J genes are TRBV5-5 and TRBJ2-7, with D possibly being TRBD2 (5 bases). V lost 0 bases and J 4 bases, leaving 8 bases between the germline ends. Germline CDR1 reads SGHKS; CDR2 reads YYEKEE (reference sequence). The CDR3 loop spans 13 amino acids. The CDR3 DNA sequence: TGTGCCAGCAGCTTGGGTCCGGGATACGAGCAGTACTTC. Residues: CASSLGPGYEQYF. The complete variable domain, with remaining parts taken from reference TRBV5-5 and TRBJ2-7, reads DAGVTQSPTHLIKTRGQQVTLRCSPISGHKSVSWYQQVLGQGPQFIFQYYEKEERGRGNFPDRFSARQFPNYSSELNVNALLLGDSALYLCASSLGPGYEQYFGPGTRLTVT.

The V gene is TRBV19, the J gene TRBJ2-2, with D perhaps matching TRBD1 (6 bases). Trimming removed 3 bases at V and 7 bases at J, with 18 bases between. The germline V gene encodes CDR1 LNHDA and CDR2 SQIVND (reference sequence). The CDR3 is 16 amino acids. The CDR3 loop reads CASSISTGSGGGELFF. The CDR3 DNA sequence: TGTGCCAGTAGTATTTCAACAGGGTCGGGTGGCGGGGAGCTGTTTTTT.